What follows is one T cell receptor beta chain and its context. The entry originates in a study of blood T cell repertoires in COVID-19. The CDR3 loop spans 15 amino acids. Germline CDR1 is GTSNPN and CDR2 is SVGIG (reference sequence). V lost 0 bases and J lost 6, with 15 bases in between. Those who participated ranged in age from about 18 to 89 years and resided in roughly 26 US areas. Clones were read by immunoSEQ multiplex PCR, and TCRdb kept only the in-frame ones, dropping some. Altogether some 300,000 clones are present, 85% to 90% being singletons, with the ten largest covering around 2%. This clonotype originated in a woman between 55 and 75 years old in a cohort exposed to, infected with or recovered from COVID-19 (not recorded which). The sample comprised PBMCs or T cells enriched from blood (not recorded which). The V and J genes are TRBV30 and TRBJ1-5; a weak D match, TRBD1 (6 bases). CDR3 protein: CAWSVQAGRGQPQHF. The CDR3 nucleotides read TGTGCCTGGAGTGTACAGGCAGGCAGGGGTCAGCCCCAGCATTTT.